This TCR beta chain was observed in a study of OX40 agonist ivuxolimab in advanced cancers. Study summary: The treatment was a fully human IgG2 OX40 agonist, ivuxolimab. Males comprised around 78% of the group, whose mean age was roughly 64 years (range roughly 23 to 90).

This clone was recorded a few times. The antigen is unknown. Peripheral blood came from all dose cohorts at three timepoints. Overall study results and limits: Blood T cells, both CD4+ and CD8+, expanded clonally by week 6 at 0.1 to 3.0 mg/kg.

Libraries were prepared by immunoSEQ multiplex PCR; TCRdb keeps only in-frame clonotypes and omits some of them. The table has some 74,000 clones, roughly 85% seen once. Sequencing used CD4+ or CD8+ T cells sorted from blood, obtained in a trial of the OX40 agonist ivuxolimab. This TCR was sampled from an adult with an advanced solid tumor such as melanoma, head and neck, liver or kidney cancer.

The CDR3 is CASSADTNGYTF. DNA of the CDR3: TGTGCCAGCAGCGCTGACACGAATGGCTACACCTTC. The V call is TRBV5-4, the J call TRBJ1-2; D is unresolved. The CDR3 is made up of 12 amino acids. Germline V lookup: CDR1 SGHNT, CDR2 YYREEE (reference sequence). Trimming left V 4 bases short and J 6 bases short, with 10 bases between.